These 9 T cell receptor beta chains share one sample of origin, sequenced in a study of siplizumab effects on memory and regulatory T cells. The data were produced by immunoSEQ multiplex PCR, yet TCRdb's version contains in-frame clones alone and is incomplete. The sample records about 120,000 clones, 90% to 95% being singletons. Sequences were obtained from non-Treg CD4+ T cells sorted from blood. The receptors were gathered from a human donor in good health.

This sequence joins TRBV18 and TRBJ1-5; D is unclear. CDR1 and CDR2 (germline): KGHSH, LQKENI. V was cut by 1 base and J by 4 bases, with 14 bases left in between. There are 16 residues in the CDR3. The CDR3 protein is CASSPREGSRNQPQHF. The CDR3 DNA is TGTGCCAGCTCACCACGGGAGGGTTCGAGGAATCAGCCCCAGCATTTT.

The V and J genes are TRBV11-3 and TRBJ2-2, with unresolved D. Looked up from germline, CDR1 is SGHNT and CDR2 is YENEEA. This CDR3 spans 20 amino acids. The V gene lost 0 bases and the J gene lost 5 bases, with 25 bases spanning the gap. As DNA, the CDR3 is TGTGCCAGCAGCTTAGATGGCTCGGAGAGGAGCAAAGGGCGTACCGGGGAGCTGTTTTTT. Translated, it gives CASSLDGSERSKGRTGELFF.

This chain connects TRBV5-4 to TRBJ2-5; 9 positions match TRBD1. Looked up from germline, CDR1 is SGHNT and CDR2 is YYREEE (reference sequence). The CDR3 is 15 amino acids. V was pared by 6 bases and J by 5 bases, with 11 bases of the junction left unmatched. In DNA, the CDR3 is TGTGCCAGCACCAACCCAACAGGGGGCTGGGAGACCCAGTACTTC. Protein sequence: CASTNPTGGWETQYF.

The V gene is TRBV10-2, the J gene TRBJ1-2; possible D gene TRBD1, 5 bases. Trimming took 4 bases from V and 4 from J, leaving 22 bases between them. This CDR3 is built from 17 residues. The V gene's germline CDR1 is WSHSY and CDR2 SAAADI. CDR3 loop: CASSGGLTGGEIYGYTF. CDR3 DNA sequence: TGCGCCAGCAGTGGGGGCCTCACGGGGGGAGAAATCTATGGCTACACCTTC.

This clone was counted between two and nine times. In DNA form, the CDR3 reads TGTGCCAGCTCACCACCGCCGGGGAACACTGAAGCTTTCTTT. Protein: CASSPPPGNTEAFF. The chain joins TRBV18 to TRBJ1-1; D uncertain. V was trimmed by 0 bases and J by 1 base, leaving 6 bases between them. Germline V gene sequence: CDR1 KGHSH, CDR2 LQKENI. The CDR3 sequence is 14 residues long.

The V and J genes are TRBV5-1 and TRBJ2-1; 15 nucleotides line up with TRBD2. The J segment lost 12 bases and the V segment lost 3 bases, leaving 19 bases of the junction unmatched. The CDR3 consists of 19 residues. Germline CDR1 reads SGHRS; CDR2 reads YFSETQ. This CDR3 is CASSYGLAGGIPLSGRQFF. The CDR3 DNA follows: TGCGCCAGCAGCTACGGACTAGCGGGAGGGATCCCCCTATCGGGGCGGCAGTTCTTC.

The chain uses TRBV28 and TRBJ1-1; weak D call: TRBD1 (5 bases). Germline V gene sequence: CDR1 MDHEN, CDR2 SYDVKM. V was trimmed by 3 bases and J by 1 base, leaving 9 bases between them. CDR3 length equals 14 residues. CDR3 sequence: CASSLQGGNTEAFF. The CDR3 DNA reads TGTGCCAGCAGTTTGCAGGGAGGGAACACTGAAGCTTTCTTT.

This chain connects TRBV7-8 to TRBJ2-1; possibly TRBD2 for D (7 bases). This CDR3 is 19 amino acids long. Germline V gene lookup returns CDR1 SGHVS and CDR2 FQNEAQ. V was pared by 0 bases and J by 0 bases, with 18 bases between. The CDR3 DNA reads TGTGCCAGCAGCTTAGCGCGTTTCGGGGGGCAGAGCTCCTACAATGAGCAGTTCTTC. Its protein is CASSLARFGGQSSYNEQFF.

The chain is built from TRBV6-1 and TRBJ1-5; no clear D gene. The CDR3 is made up of 12 amino acids. The ends were cut back, 6 bases at V and 8 bases at J, with 11 bases in the middle. The germline V gene has CDR1 MNHNS and CDR2 SASEGT. The CDR3 DNA sequence: TGTGCCAGCAGCCCCGATTTAGAGCCCCAGCATTTT. It yields the protein CASSPDLEPQHF.